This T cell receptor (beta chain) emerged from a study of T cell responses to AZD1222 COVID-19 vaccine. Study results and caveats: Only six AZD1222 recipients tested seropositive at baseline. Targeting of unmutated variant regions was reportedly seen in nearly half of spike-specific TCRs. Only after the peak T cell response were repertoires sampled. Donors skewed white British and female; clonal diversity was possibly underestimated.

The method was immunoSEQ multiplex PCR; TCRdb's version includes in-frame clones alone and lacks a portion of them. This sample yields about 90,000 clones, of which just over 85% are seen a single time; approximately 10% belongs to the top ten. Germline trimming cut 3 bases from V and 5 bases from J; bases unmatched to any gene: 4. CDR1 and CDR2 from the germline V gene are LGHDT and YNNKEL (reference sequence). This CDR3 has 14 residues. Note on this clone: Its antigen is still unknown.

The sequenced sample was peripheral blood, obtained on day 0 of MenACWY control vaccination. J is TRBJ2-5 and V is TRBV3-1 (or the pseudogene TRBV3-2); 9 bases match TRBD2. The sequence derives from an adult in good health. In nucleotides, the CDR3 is TGTGCCAGCAGCCAGCTAGCGGGGCGGGAGACCCAGTACTTC. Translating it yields CASSQLAGRETQYF.